Shown below are 32 T cell receptor beta chains from a single sample sequenced in a study of CD8+CD57+ T cells in acquired aplastic anemia. Genomic DNA provided the template from which TCR beta VDJ and CDR3 profiles were obtained. TCRdb reanalysed the reads using MiXCR and keeps one entry per CDR3 protein. The sample lists 150,000 to 200,000 distinct CDR3 sequences; 45% to 55% were seen once. All sequencing subjects had displayed CD8+CD57+ cell expansion on flow cytometry. Sequencing was carried out using sorted CD4+, CD8+, or CD8+CD57+ T cells (not recorded which) from PBMCs. The receptors were sampled from a human donor with aplastic anemia.

This clonotype turned up a few times. This chain joins TRBV15 and TRBJ1-6, with D perhaps TRBD1 (5 bases). The V end was cut by 0 bases, the J end by 10 bases, with 13 bases between. Germline CDR1 LNHNV, CDR2 YYDKDF (reference sequence). The CDR3 spans 15 residues. The CDR3 DNA sequence: TGTGCCACCAGCAGAGATGGTGGGGGTCTCTCACCCCTCCACTTT. Its translation is CATSRDGGGLSPLHF.

The chain joins TRBV24-1 to TRBJ2-1, with TRBD1 matching 11 bases. This CDR3 comprises 13 residues. V was pared by 7 bases and J by 7 bases, with 2 bases of the junction left unmatched. In germline, CDR1 is KGHDR, CDR2 SFDVKD. CDR3 nucleotides: TGTGCCACCAGGGGACAGGGGGTGAATGAGCAGTTCTTC. This codes for CATRGQGVNEQFF.

This clonotype was seen ten or more times. This chain connects TRBV7-9 to TRBJ2-7; D ambiguous. The length of the CDR3 is 11 residues. V lost 2 bases and J 6 bases, leaving 5 bases between the germline ends. The germline CDR1 and CDR2 sequences are SEHNR and FQNEAQ (reference sequence). CDR3 in DNA: TGTGCCAGCAGCTTAATTCCCGAGCAGTACTTC. This sequence encodes CASSLIPEQYF.

This chain joins TRBV24-1 and TRBJ2-1; 9 bases match TRBD1. The CDR3 is made up of 15 amino acids. The V gene's germline CDR1 is KGHDR and CDR2 SFDVKD. With V trimmed by 4 bases and J by 7 bases, 7 bases remained unmatched. As DNA, the CDR3 is TGTGCCACCAGTGACCGCGGGACAGGGAAGAATGAGCAGTTCTTC. Residues: CATSDRGTGKNEQFF.

The sample holds many counts of this clonotype. V is TRBV20-1 and J is TRBJ1-1; TRBD1 matches at 7 bases. The CDR3 loop spans 12 amino acids. The germline V gene has CDR1 DFQATT and CDR2 SNEGSKA (reference sequence). V gave up 6 bases and J gave up 7 bases; unmatched junction bases: 8. Written as DNA, the CDR3 is TGCAGTGCACGTGGACAGGCCAATGAAGCTTTCTTT. This translates into CSARGQANEAFF.

The chain employs TRBV11-1 and TRBJ2-3, with D possibly being TRBD2 (7 bases). The CDR3 contains 16 residues. Trimming removed 3 bases from V and 2 bases from J, with 15 bases in between. Germline V gives CDR1 SGHAT, CDR2 FQDESV (reference sequence). The CDR3 sequence: CASSLSRGAITDTQYF. The CDR3 DNA reads as TGTGCCAGCAGCTTGTCCCGGGGGGCTATCACAGATACGCAGTATTTT.

This sequence joins TRBV29-1 and TRBJ1-6; 10 nucleotides agree with TRBD1. The length of the CDR3 is 13 residues. In germline, CDR1 is SQVTM, CDR2 ANQGSEA. Trimming cost V 1 base and J 9 bases; bases outside gene matches: 0. Here the CDR3 reads CSVEGDRGSPLHF. In nucleotides, the CDR3 is TGCAGCGTTGAAGGGGACAGGGGTTCACCCCTCCACTTT.

This clonotype came up many times. V and J are TRBV9 and TRBJ2-5; D unclear. CDR1 and CDR2 (germline): SGDLS, YYNGEE. This CDR3 comprises 14 residues. Trimming removed 3 bases from V and 4 bases from J, with 13 bases in between. CDR3 amino acids: CASSGGDVAETQYF. The CDR3, as DNA: TGTGCCAGCAGCGGTGGTGACGTCGCAGAGACCCAGTACTTC.

This clonotype showed up many times. V and J are TRBV5-1 and TRBJ2-5; no reliable D call. The length of the CDR3 is 13 residues. Trimming cost V 2 bases and J 0 bases, with 5 bases left between them. Germline CDR1 reads SGHRS; CDR2 reads YFSETQ. The CDR3 nucleotides read TGCGCCAGCAGCTTCCCGTACCAAGAGACCCAGTACTTC. This gives the protein CASSFPYQETQYF. The full variable domain, with the rest looked up from reference TRBV5-1 and TRBJ2-5, is KAGVTQTPRYLIKTRGQQVTLSCSPISGHRSVSWYQQTPGQGLQFLFEYFSETQRNKGNFPGRFSGRQFSNSRSEMNVSTLELGDSALYLCASSFPYQETQYFGPGTRLLVL.

The rearrangement uses TRBV19 and TRBJ2-1; TRBD2 matches 12 bases. The V segment lost 7 bases and the J segment 9 bases; nucleotides outside the gene matches: 13. This CDR3 is built from 16 residues. In germline, CDR1 is LNHDA, CDR2 SQIVND (reference sequence). CDR3 region: CASKEGTLAGGCEQFF. DNA of the CDR3: TGTGCCAGTAAGGAAGGGACGCTAGCGGGAGGGTGTGAGCAGTTCTTC.

This clonotype was found once. An end of the junction does not agree with germline; a read error may underlie this. The V gene is TRBV29-1, the J gene TRBJ1-3; no firm D call. There are 13 residues in the CDR3. Looked up from germline, CDR1 is SQVTM and CDR2 is ANQGSEA. The CDR3, as DNA: TGCAGCGTTGAGGCTGGTAGCGGAATCACCATATATTTT. It is translated as CSVEAGSGITIYF.

CDR3 residues: CSASRTGSADTQYF. For the CDR3, the DNA is TGCAGTGCTAGTCGGACAGGGAGTGCAGATACGCAGTATTTT. The chain combines TRBV20-1 with TRBJ2-3; 8 bases align to TRBD1. The junction had 6 bases not matched to a gene; V was cut back by 3 bases and J by 4 bases. This CDR3 spans 14 amino acids. The V gene's germline CDR1 is DFQATT and CDR2 SNEGSKA (reference sequence).

On this clonotype: A much larger clone sits a single nucleotide away, making a read error possible. The V call is TRBV11-2, the J call TRBJ2-1; D gene uncertain. The length of the CDR3 is 16 residues. CDR1 is SGHAT and CDR2 is FQNNGV in the germline V gene. CDR3 region: CASNEPQTSYYNQQFF. The CDR3 region has the DNA TGTGCCAGCAACGAACCACAGACATCCTACTACAATCAGCAGTTCTTC. Supplemented by reference TRBV11-2 and TRBJ2-1, the full variable domain reads EAGVAQSPRYKIIEKRQSVAFWCNPISGHATLYWYQQILGQGPKLLIQFQNNGVVDDSQLPKDRFSAERLKGVDSTLKIQPAKLEDSAVYLCASNEPQTSYYNQQFFGPGTRLTVL.

This clonotype was recorded only once. CDR3 in DNA: TGTGCCAGCTTAGAGGACAGGGACCACGAGCAGTACTTC. It is translated as CASLEDRDHEQYF. The chain joins TRBV12-3 or TRBV12-4 to TRBJ2-7, with 8 bases matching TRBD1. The CDR3 covers 13 residues. V was pared by 8 bases and J by 5 bases, with 8 bases of the junction left unmatched.

This clonotype occurred once. This chain uses TRBV5-8 with TRBJ2-5, with 8 nucleotides matching TRBD2. The CDR3 spans 14 residues. V shed 6 bases and J 5 bases; nucleotides not matched to a gene: 9. Germline CDR1 and CDR2: SGHTS and YDEGEE. The CDR3 loop is CASTFSGMGETQYF. CDR3 in DNA: TGTGCCAGCACCTTTAGCGGGATGGGGGAGACCCAGTACTTC.

The rearrangement links TRBV12-3 or TRBV12-4 to TRBJ1-6; D perhaps matches TRBD1 (6 bases). The CDR3 sequence is 14 residues long. Trimming took off 5 bases at V and 8 bases at J, with 13 bases between the two ends. The CDR3, as DNA: TGTGCCAGCAGTCACAGGGTCCCCTATTCACCCCTCCACTTT. It encodes CASSHRVPYSPLHF.

This clonotype was found many times. This rearrangement joins TRBV19 to TRBJ2-2, with TRBD1 as a possible D gene (6 bases). Germline V CDR1 and CDR2: LNHDA, SQIVND (reference sequence). The CDR3 sequence is 14 residues long. The V gene lost 4 bases and the J gene lost 1 base, with 7 bases spanning the gap. The CDR3 here is CASSKGQNTGELFF. DNA for the CDR3: TGTGCCAGTAGTAAGGGACAGAACACCGGGGAGCTGTTTTTT.

The chain links TRBV19 to TRBJ2-5; D is perhaps TRBD1 (6 bases). CDR1 is LNHDA and CDR2 is SQIVND in the germline V gene (reference sequence). Trimming took 7 bases from V and 7 from J, leaving 16 bases between them. The CDR3 consists of 13 residues. In nucleotides, the CDR3 is TGTGCCAGTATGGAACAGGGTGGTTTGACCCAGTACTTC. Translating it yields CASMEQGGLTQYF. Full variable domain (remainder filled in from reference TRBV19 and TRBJ2-5): DGGITQSPKYLFRKEGQNVTLSCEQNLNHDAMYWYRQDPGQGLRLIYYSQIVNDFQKGDIAEGYSVSREKKESFPLTVTSAQKNPTAFYLCASMEQGGLTQYFGPGTRLLVL.

This clonotype was recorded once. In nucleotides, the CDR3 is TGCGCCAGCAGTGAGAGGGGTGGGAACACTGAAGCTTTCTTT. Protein product: CASSERGGNTEAFF. The chain employs TRBV10-2 and TRBJ1-1, with D maybe TRBD1 (5 bases). The CDR3 runs to 14 residues. Per germline, CDR1 WSHSY and CDR2 SAAADI. Trimming removed 2 bases at V and 1 base at J, with 8 bases between.

This clonotype occurred many times. J is TRBJ1-5 and V is TRBV12-3 or TRBV12-4; no reliable D call. V lost 1 base, J lost 0 bases, and 4 bases lay in between. The length of the CDR3 is 14 residues. The DNA of the CDR3 is TGTGCCAGCAGTTTAGACAGTAGCAATCAGCCCCAGCATTTT. This sequence encodes CASSLDSSNQPQHF.

This clonotype appeared many times. The V call is TRBV4-2, the J call TRBJ1-5; unclear D gene. V was cut by 4 bases and J by 4 bases, with 17 bases left in between. Germline-derived CDR1 and CDR2 are LGHNA and YNFKEQ. The CDR3 is 16 amino acids. CDR3 coding DNA: TGTGCCAGCAGCCTAGATCTGGGCAAACCTAATCAGCCCCAGCATTTT. It yields the protein CASSLDLGKPNQPQHF.

The CDR3 loop is CATSDFRRGGDEQFF. In DNA form, the CDR3 reads TGTGCCACCAGTGATTTCAGGCGGGGGGGGGATGAGCAGTTCTTC. The chain joins TRBV24-1 to TRBJ2-1; 9 nucleotides align to TRBD2. From germline, CDR1 is KGHDR and CDR2 SFDVKD. This CDR3 comprises 15 residues. V trimming: 1 base; J trimming: 8 bases; junction bases outside the gene matches: 5.

This chain uses TRBV10-1 with TRBJ1-1, with D tentatively TRBD1 (5 bases). The CDR3 covers 19 residues. V dropped 0 bases and J dropped 0 bases, with 20 bases sitting between them. From germline, CDR1 is WNHNN and CDR2 SYGVQD (reference sequence). In nucleotides, the CDR3 is TGCGCCAGCAGTGAGTCCCGGGTCTTAGGGGAGGCCATGAACACTGAAGCTTTCTTT. Translating gives CASSESRVLGEAMNTEAFF.

This clonotype was seen repeatedly, ten times or more. The genes are TRBV10-3 and TRBJ1-2; possible D gene TRBD1, 5 bases. Germline V gives CDR1 ENHRY, CDR2 SYGVKD. The CDR3 is made up of 13 amino acids. V lost 8 bases, J lost 4 bases, and 14 bases lay in between. CDR3 nucleotides: TGTGCCATCCTGAGGACATTCCCCTATGGCTACACCTTC. It translates to CAILRTFPYGYTF.

The chain employs TRBV19 and TRBJ2-1, with TRBD2 matching 8 bases. The V and J ends lost 3 bases and 15 bases, in that order; junction bases with no gene match: 10. Germline V lookup: CDR1 LNHDA, CDR2 SQIVND (reference sequence). This CDR3 is 13 amino acids long. The CDR3 DNA follows: TGTGCCAGTAGTATGTTTAGCGGGAATGGGCGGTTCTTC. Translated: CASSMFSGNGRFF.

The chain recombines TRBV20-1 with TRBJ2-1, with 16 bases lining up with TRBD2. The V gene end was trimmed by 8 bases and the J gene end by 10 bases; junction bases not matched to a gene: 8. Germline CDR1 DFQATT, CDR2 SNEGSKA (reference sequence). This CDR3 contains 14 residues. The CDR3 bases are TGCAGTTCACCGGGACTAGCGGGAGGGAAGGAGCAGTTCTTC. Translating it yields CSSPGLAGGKEQFF.

The chain couples TRBV7-8 to TRBJ1-6; D remains ambiguous. The germline V gene has CDR1 SGHVS and CDR2 FQNEAQ. This CDR3 contains 13 residues. The ends were cut back, 3 bases at V and 10 bases at J, with 10 bases in the middle. The CDR3 nucleotides read TGTGCCAGCAGCTTCGTTGAGGACTCACCCCTCCACTTT. It translates to CASSFVEDSPLHF.

At least ten counts were recorded for this clonotype. The gene calls are TRBV19 and TRBJ1-6; D is ambiguous. The CDR3 spans 13 residues. V was trimmed by 5 bases and J by 10 bases, leaving 12 bases between them. Per germline, CDR1 LNHDA and CDR2 SQIVND (reference sequence). CDR3 sequence (DNA): TGTGCCAGTAGTCTCACGGAAGGATCACCCCTCCACTTT. Its translation is CASSLTEGSPLHF.

This clonotype has only a few counts. J is TRBJ1-5 and V is TRBV6-5, with D perhaps TRBD1 (6 bases). The CDR3 loop spans 14 amino acids. The germline V gene encodes CDR1 MNHEY and CDR2 SVGAGI. The ends were cut back, 2 bases at V and 6 bases at J, with 11 bases in the middle. The CDR3 coding sequence is TGTGCCAGCAGTTACGGCAGGGGAGGTCAGCCCCAGCATTTT. Protein product: CASSYGRGGQPQHF.

In regard to this clonotype: Germline is not matched at one junction end, which may reflect a read error. The V call is TRBV7-2, the J call TRBJ2-5, with TRBD2 matching 14 bases. Per germline, CDR1 SGHTA and CDR2 FQGNSA. The CDR3 is made up of 16 amino acids. As DNA, the CDR3 is TGTGCCAGCAGCCTGGGACTAGCGGGAGCCCAAGGGACCCAGTACTTC. Amino acids: CASSLGLAGAQGTQYF.

This clonotype was seen more than once but under ten times. The V and J genes are TRBV3-1 and TRBJ2-3; 11 bases map to TRBD1. V lost 3 bases to trimming and J lost 5 bases; unmatched junction nucleotides: 7. Germline values: CDR1 LGHDT, CDR2 YNNKEL (reference sequence). The CDR3 loop spans 16 amino acids. In nucleotides, the CDR3 is TGTGCCAGCAGCCACGGACAGGGGGCGAGTAAAGATACGCAGTATTTT. Its translation: CASSHGQGASKDTQYF.

In this sample, this clonotype turned up a few times. This chain joins TRBV24-1 and TRBJ1-5; no clear D gene. V was pared by 9 bases and J by 2 bases, with 10 bases between. The CDR3 totals 13 residues. CDR1 and CDR2 from the germline V gene are KGHDR and SFDVKD. CDR3 nucleotides: TGTGCCACCCGGGCCGCGGGCAATCAGCCCCAGCATTTT. Translation: CATRAAGNQPQHF.